This T cell receptor (beta chain) was captured in a study of response to subunit inactivated influenza vaccine. Germline V gene lookup returns CDR1 SGHTA and CDR2 FQGTGA. The CDR3 consists of 16 residues. Between the trimmed V and J ends, which lost 5 bases and 8 bases, there was a span of 22 bases. Concerning this clonotype: Its antigen is not known.

TCRdb reprocessed the RT-PCR reads with MiXCR, giving one entry per CDR3 protein. The sample has 450,000 to 500,000 distinct CDR3 sequences, around 9.9% seen once. General observations from the study: The authors put forward the suggestion that each seasonal influenza vaccination may bring in only a limited number of new T cells.

The input for sequencing was PBMCs from blood, taken around seven weeks after vaccination. The chain links TRBV7-3 to TRBJ2-1, with D perhaps matching TRBD2 (6 bases). This receptor was taken from a man aged 50 to 59 who received an inactivated influenza vaccine. This CDR3 reads CASSRGGVQPLDEQFF. For the CDR3, the DNA is TGTGCCAGCAGCCGTGGAGGGGTACAACCTTTGGATGAGCAGTTCTTC. The variable domain in full, completed from reference TRBV7-3 and TRBJ2-1, reads GAGVSQTPSNKVTEKGKYVELRCDPISGHTALYWYRQSLGQGPEFLIYFQGTGAADDSGLPNDRFFAVRPEGSVSTLKIQRTERGDSAVYLCASSRGGVQPLDEQFFGPGTRLTVL.